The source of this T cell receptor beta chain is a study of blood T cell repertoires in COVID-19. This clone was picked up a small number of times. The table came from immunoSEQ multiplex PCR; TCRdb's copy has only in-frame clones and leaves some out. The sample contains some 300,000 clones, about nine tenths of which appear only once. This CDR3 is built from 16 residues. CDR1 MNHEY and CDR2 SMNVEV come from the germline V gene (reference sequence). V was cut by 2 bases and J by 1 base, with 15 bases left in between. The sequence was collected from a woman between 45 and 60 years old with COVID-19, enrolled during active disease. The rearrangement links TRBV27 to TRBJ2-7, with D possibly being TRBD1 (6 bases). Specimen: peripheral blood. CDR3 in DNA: TGTGCCAGCAGTTTAGAGGGGCCAGGGGCTTCCTACGAGCAGTACTTC. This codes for CASSLEGPGASYEQYF.